Listed below are T cell receptor beta chains from one sample, sequenced in a study of T cell responses to AZD1222 COVID-19 vaccine. The method was immunoSEQ multiplex PCR; TCRdb's version includes in-frame clones alone and lacks a portion of them. The sample records 100,000 or so clones, about 90% being singletons. The sequences come from peripheral blood, collected on day 0 of AZD1222 vaccination. The source is an adult in good health. Both conserved end residues are trimmed from each CDR3. The D gene is left open where the match is weak.

J,D,V,CDR3
TRBJ2-7,NA,TRBV5-5,ASSFGTPNTHYEQY
TRBJ1-1,NA,TRBV10-2,ASSEVRHTEAF
TRBJ1-1,TRBD1,TRBV28,ASSTGQGGGTEAF
TRBJ2-2,NA,TRBV6-5,ASSYPHPSGGGELF
TRBJ2-2,NA,TRBV10-1,ASSVALDTGELF
TRBJ2-5,TRBD1,TRBV14,ASSQIRTGGKETQY
TRBJ1-2,NA,TRBV5-8,ASSLITESYGYT
TRBJ2-4,NA,TRBV5-6,ASARDKNIQY
TRBJ2-2,NA,TRBV11-3,ASSLDAGPTGELF
TRBJ1-3,NA,TRBV7-9,ASSRGAYTIY
TRBJ1-6,NA,TRBV30,AWSPAGLRNSPLH
TRBJ1-1,NA,TRBV7-2,ASSLVPGENTEAF
TRBJ1-1,NA,TRBV9,ASSAGHRQAAF
TRBJ2-1,NA,TRBV9,ASSLQTGTLKF
TRBJ2-1,TRBD2,TRBV2,ASSLGLAGENEQF
TRBJ1-1,NA,TRBV2,ASDQRTEAF
TRBJ2-3,NA,TRBV9,ASSIHIAAYTDTQY
TRBJ1-5,NA,TRBV28,ASLSPAHQPQH
TRBJ1-5,NA,TRBV6-5,ASSLINQPQH
TRBJ2-1,NA,TRBV6-1,ASSEGGGRSYNEQF
TRBJ1-1,NA,TRBV6-1,ASSAPTGSKDTEAF
TRBJ1-4,TRBD1,TRBV28,ASSLNRGAEKLF
TRBJ2-3,NA,TRBV5-1,ASSLDGGETDTQY
TRBJ1-1,NA,TRBV7-3,ASSTSTNTEAF
TRBJ2-6,NA,TRBV28,ASSPGVLPGANVLT
TRBJ2-7,NA,TRBV30,AWSSTPYEQY